The 3 T cell receptor beta chains below all came from one sample that was sequenced in a study of OX40 agonist ivuxolimab in advanced cancers. The protocol was immunoSEQ multiplex PCR, while the TCRdb copy is restricted to in-frame clones and leaves out a portion. The sample records some 74,000 clones, around 89% being singletons. This material consisted of CD4+ or CD8+ T cells sorted from blood, taken in a trial of the OX40 agonist ivuxolimab. The receptors derive from an adult with an advanced solid tumor such as melanoma, head and neck, liver or kidney cancer.

This chain joins TRBV5-4 and TRBJ2-3, with D possibly being TRBD1 or TRBD2 (5 bases each). The germline V and J ends were trimmed by 0 bases and 3 bases, with 8 bases remaining between them. CDR1 SGHNT and CDR2 YYREEE come from the germline V gene (reference sequence). The CDR3 has 14 amino acids. CDR3 nucleotides: TGTGCCAGCAGCTTGGATGGGGGAACAGATACGCAGTATTTT. This encodes CASSLDGGTDTQYF.

This chain connects TRBV4-1 to TRBJ2-3, with D perhaps matching TRBD2 (5 bases). The CDR3 is 16 residues long. The V and J ends lost 3 bases and 0 bases respectively, with 13 bases between them. Germline assignment: CDR1 MGHRA and CDR2 YSYEKL. The CDR3 here is CASSQTIVASTDTQYF. The CDR3 DNA is TGCGCCAGCAGCCAGACTATAGTAGCTAGCACAGATACGCAGTATTTT.

The V call is TRBV5-6, the J call TRBJ2-5; no definite D call. With 2 bases removed from V and 4 bases from J, the gap between germline ends came to 18 bases. Germline V CDR1 and CDR2: SGHDT, YYEEEE. CDR3 length: 16 amino acids. CDR3 coding DNA: TGTGCCAGCAGCTTACGGCCAGCTGGTTTAATAGAGACCCAGTACTTC. This gives the protein CASSLRPAGLIETQYF.